One TCR beta chain is described in this entry. The data derive from a study of tumor-infiltrating lymphocytes in oesophageal squamous cell carcinoma. TCRdb itself ran the PCR reads through MiXCR, one entry per CDR3 protein. The table lists 15,000 to 20,000 distinct CDR3 sequences, 45% to 50% of them singletons. This TCR came from a female donor with esophageal squamous cell carcinoma. The sequenced sample consisted of normal esophageal tissue next to the tumor.

The CDR3 DNA sequence: TGCGCCAGCAGCTTGAGCAGGATACAAGAGACCCAGTACTTC. Translating gives CASSLSRIQETQYF. The chain couples TRBV5-1 to TRBJ2-7; no clear D gene. The tail of the sequence fits TRBJ2-5 better, so the J call may be wrong. Germline assignment: CDR1 SGHRS and CDR2 YFSETQ. The CDR3 length is 14 residues.